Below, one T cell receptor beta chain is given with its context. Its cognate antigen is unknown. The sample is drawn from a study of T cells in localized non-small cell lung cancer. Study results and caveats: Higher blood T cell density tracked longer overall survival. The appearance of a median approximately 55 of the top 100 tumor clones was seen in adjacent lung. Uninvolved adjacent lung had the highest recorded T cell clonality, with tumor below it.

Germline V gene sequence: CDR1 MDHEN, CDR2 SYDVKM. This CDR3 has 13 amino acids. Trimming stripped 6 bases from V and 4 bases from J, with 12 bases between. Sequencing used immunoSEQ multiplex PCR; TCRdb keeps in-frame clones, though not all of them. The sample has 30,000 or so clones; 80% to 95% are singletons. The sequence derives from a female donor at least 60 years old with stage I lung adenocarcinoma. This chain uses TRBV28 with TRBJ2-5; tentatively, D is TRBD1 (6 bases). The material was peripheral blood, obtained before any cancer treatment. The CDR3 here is CASRNRERETQYF. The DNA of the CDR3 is TGTGCCAGCAGAAACAGGGAGAGAGAGACCCAGTACTTC.